This T cell receptor (beta chain) emerged from a study of PD-1 blockade in classical Hodgkin lymphoma. This clone was detected only a few times. Its specificity is not known. Study-level findings and limits: Individuals who commenced nivolumab within less than 1 year of ASCT were excluded. Reports described newly diagnosed patients as having lower baseline TCR diversity than healthy donors.

Per germline, CDR1 SGHNT and CDR2 YYREEE (reference sequence). The V end was cut by 4 bases, the J end by 0 bases, with 8 bases between. This CDR3 is built from 14 residues. Data came from immunoSEQ multiplex PCR; TCRdb stores just in-frame clones and leaves some out. This repertoire shows more than 14,000 clones, 55% to 70% found once; its top ten account for approximately 12%. In every patient, relapse followed autologous stem cell transplantation, while exposure to brentuximab vedotin differed. The V gene is TRBV5-4, the J gene TRBJ1-5; D gene uncertain. The clonotype was recovered from a human donor with classical Hodgkin lymphoma. The specimen comprised peripheral blood mononuclear cells (PBMCs), sampled at baseline. The CDR3 is CASSRQGSNQPQHF. The CDR3 bases are TGTGCCAGCAGCCGTCAAGGTAGCAATCAGCCCCAGCATTTT.